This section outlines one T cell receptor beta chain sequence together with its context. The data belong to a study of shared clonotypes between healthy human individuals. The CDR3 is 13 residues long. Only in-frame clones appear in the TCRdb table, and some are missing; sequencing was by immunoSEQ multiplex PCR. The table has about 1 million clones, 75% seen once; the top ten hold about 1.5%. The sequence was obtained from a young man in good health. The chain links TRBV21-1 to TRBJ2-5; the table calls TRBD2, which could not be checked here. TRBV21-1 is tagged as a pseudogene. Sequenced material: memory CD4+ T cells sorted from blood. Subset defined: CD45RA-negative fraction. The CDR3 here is CARRTVRGETQYF. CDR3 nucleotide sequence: TGTGCCAGAAGGACGGTTCGGGGAGAGACCCAGTACTTC.